This T cell receptor (beta chain) originates from a study of beta chain features in type 1 diabetes. Every bit of the isolated RNA underwent reverse transcription, so sequencing read expressed TCRB transcripts. The table came from immunoSEQ multiplex PCR; TCRdb's copy has only in-frame clones and leaves some out. The data contain a few hundred thousand clones, approximately 15% of them seen just once; the ten biggest clones take up under 0.02%. Cells sorted by CD45RO/CCR7/CD25/CD127/CD95/CD27 comprised CD4+ naive, central memory, regulatory and stem cell-like memory cells. Over 95% purity was reached by all sorted populations. A few counts support this clone. Its antigen remains unknown. Notes on the study in general: Fewer junction insertions and more nucleotide deletions appeared in type 1 diabetes patients. Moderate yet significant TCRB CDR3 shortening was seen in Type 1 diabetes patients in all four CD4+ subsets.

Sequenced: naive CD4+ T cells from blood. This receptor was taken from a woman between 18 and 29 years old in good health.

CDR3 coding DNA: TGTGCCAGCAATTTACAGGGATCAGGGAATCAGCCCCAGCATTTT. The encoded protein is CASNLQGSGNQPQHF. The rearrangement uses TRBV2 and TRBJ1-5; possibly TRBD1 for D (6 bases). Between the trimmed V and J ends, which lost 7 bases and 4 bases, there was a span of 17 bases. The V gene's germline CDR1 is SNHLY and CDR2 FYNNEI. This CDR3 has 15 residues.